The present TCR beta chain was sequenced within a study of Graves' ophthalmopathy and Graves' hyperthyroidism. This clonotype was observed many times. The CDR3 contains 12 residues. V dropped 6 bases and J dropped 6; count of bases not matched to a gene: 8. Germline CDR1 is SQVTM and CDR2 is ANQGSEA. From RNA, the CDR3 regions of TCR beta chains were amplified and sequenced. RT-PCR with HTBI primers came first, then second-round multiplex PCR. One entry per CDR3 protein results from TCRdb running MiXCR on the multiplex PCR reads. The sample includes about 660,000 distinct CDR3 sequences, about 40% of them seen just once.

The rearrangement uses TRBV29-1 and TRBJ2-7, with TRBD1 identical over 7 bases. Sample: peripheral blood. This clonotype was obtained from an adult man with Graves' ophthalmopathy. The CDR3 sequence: CSVRQGPREQYF. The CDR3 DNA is TGCAGCGTGCGACAGGGTCCTCGCGAGCAGTACTTC.